Below are 27 T cell receptor beta chains sequenced from a single sample in a study of CD8 T cells in Susac syndrome. Random-hexamer reverse transcription was applied to about 0.5 to 1 ug RNA. TCRdb re-analysed the immunoSEQ multiplex PCR reads in MiXCR, keeping a single row per CDR3 protein. The sample lists approximately 180,000 distinct CDR3 sequences; more than 90% were seen once. Sequencing used CD4+ T cells from PBMCs. The receptors were sampled from a human donor with multiple sclerosis.

The chain recombines TRBV9 with TRBJ2-7; D gene unclear. The CDR3 spans 15 residues. Germline CDR1 is SGDLS and CDR2 is YYNGEE. V lost 1 base, J lost 3 bases, and 14 bases lay in between. Here the CDR3 reads CASSVRSGVGYEQYF. CDR3 bases: TGTGCCAGCAGCGTAAGGTCTGGTGTCGGCTACGAGCAGTACTTC.

The genes are TRBV23-1 and TRBJ1-2; D gene unclear. TRBV23-1 is an open reading frame, and its role is uncertain. There are 14 residues in the CDR3. Trimming cost V 2 bases and J 4 bases, with 11 bases left between them. The DNA of the CDR3 is TGCGCCAGCAGTCAAATAGGGCCGGTCTATGGCTACACCTTC. This sequence encodes CASSQIGPVYGYTF.

This chain links TRBV30 with TRBJ1-6; D remains ambiguous. The V end was cut by 4 bases, the J end by 6 bases, with 7 bases between. The CDR3 spans 12 residues. Looked up from germline, CDR1 is GTSNPN and CDR2 is SVGIG (reference sequence). The CDR3 loop reads CAWTLFNSPLHF. CDR3 nucleotides: TGTGCCTGGACCCTATTTAATTCACCCCTCCACTTT.

This clonotype appeared a few times. The J gene is TRBJ2-3, the V gene TRBV30, with 8 bases aligning to TRBD2. The CDR3 is made up of 16 amino acids. Germline CDR1 and CDR2: GTSNPN and SVGIG (reference sequence). Trimming at V came to 0 bases and at J to 2 bases, leaving 7 bases not matched to a gene. DNA for the CDR3: TGTGCCTGGAGTGTACGGGGCGGGGGGCACACAGATACGCAGTATTTT. Protein: CAWSVRGGGHTDTQYF.

The genes are TRBV30 and TRBJ2-3, with D uncertain. The V end was cut by 1 base, the J end by 5 bases, with 16 bases between. The V gene's germline CDR1 is GTSNPN and CDR2 SVGIG (reference sequence). This CDR3 contains 15 residues. Here the CDR3 reads CAWSGNGWPGDTQYF. CDR3 in DNA: TGTGCCTGGAGTGGGAACGGCTGGCCAGGAGATACGCAGTATTTT.

The genes are TRBV20-1 and TRBJ2-1, with 8 bases identical to TRBD1. Germline assignment: CDR1 DFQATT and CDR2 SNEGSKA (reference sequence). The junction had 10 bases not matched to a gene; V was cut back by 6 bases and J by 3 bases. The CDR3 totals 15 residues. CDR3 sequence (DNA): TGCAGTGCCCGCAGGGACAGGAGATTCTACAATGAGCAGTTCTTC. It codes for CSARRDRRFYNEQFF.

This chain's CDR3 is CAWSIRLFDSGAEAFF. The CDR3 DNA sequence: TGTGCCTGGAGTATCCGACTCTTCGACAGCGGGGCTGAAGCTTTCTTT. The V gene is TRBV30, the J gene TRBJ1-1; TRBD1 is a possible D gene (5 bases). Germline CDR1 is GTSNPN and CDR2 is SVGIG (reference sequence). This CDR3 is 16 amino acids long. The germline V and J ends were trimmed by 2 bases and 6 bases, with 22 bases remaining between them. The complete variable domain, with remaining parts taken from reference TRBV30 and TRBJ1-1, reads SQTIHQWPATLVQPVGSPLSLECTVEGTSNPNLYWYRQAAGRGLQLLFYSVGIGQISSEVPQNLSASRPQDRQFILSSKKLLLSDSGFYLCAWSIRLFDSGAEAFFGQGTRLTVV.

The chain recombines TRBV30 with TRBJ1-1; D is unresolved. V was pared by 0 bases and J by 6 bases, with 14 bases between. Germline CDR1 reads GTSNPN; CDR2 reads SVGIG (reference sequence). The CDR3 totals 14 residues. The CDR3 bases are TGTGCCTGGAGTGTAGGAATCGTGGTGCCTGAAGCTTTCTTT. Its protein is CAWSVGIVVPEAFF.

The V and J genes are TRBV27 and TRBJ1-1; no clear D gene. This CDR3 has 12 residues. CDR1 is MNHEY and CDR2 is SMNVEV in the germline V gene (reference sequence). The ends were cut back, 6 bases at V and 5 bases at J, with 10 bases in the middle. CDR3 region: CASSDARTEAFF. CDR3 nucleotide sequence: TGTGCCAGCAGCGACGCGAGGACTGAAGCTTTCTTT.

The V and J genes are TRBV15 and TRBJ2-7; 8 bases match TRBD2. J gave up 7 bases and V 1 base, and 12 bases lay outside the gene matches. In germline, CDR1 is LNHNV, CDR2 YYDKDF (reference sequence). This CDR3 spans 16 amino acids. The CDR3 loop is CATSRGERGSFKEQYF. The CDR3 nucleotides are TGTGCCACCAGCAGAGGGGAGCGGGGGTCGTTTAAGGAGCAGTACTTC.

The chain links TRBV3-1 to TRBJ2-3, with TRBD2 identical over 8 bases. CDR3 length: 15 amino acids. Unmatched junction bases numbered 3, after V lost 1 base and J lost 3 bases. Germline CDR1 LGHDT, CDR2 YNNKEL (reference sequence). This CDR3 reads CASSQGAGETDTQYF. As DNA, the CDR3 is TGTGCCAGCAGCCAAGGAGCGGGGGAGACAGATACGCAGTATTTT.

V and J are TRBV20-1 and TRBJ2-3, with D unresolved. CDR3 length equals 12 residues. V was clipped by 4 bases and J by 2 bases, with 7 bases between them. Germline lookup yields CDR1 DFQATT and CDR2 SNEGSKA (reference sequence). Here the CDR3 reads CSAMSDTDTQYF. The DNA of the CDR3 is TGCAGTGCTATGTCGGACACAGATACGCAGTATTTT.

The chain recombines TRBV5-1 with TRBJ2-2; TRBD2 aligns across 8 bases. The CDR3 has 14 amino acids. Trimming at V came to 1 base and at J to 10 bases, leaving 6 bases not matched to a gene. Germline CDR1 SGHRS, CDR2 YFSETQ. The CDR3 coding sequence is TGCGCCAGCAGCTTGACTAGCGGAGGGGAGGAGCTGTTTTTT. The encoded protein is CASSLTSGGEELFF.

This rearrangement joins TRBV4-3 to TRBJ1-1; TRBD1 might be the D (5 bases). V lost 4 bases, J lost 4 bases, and 16 bases lay in between. This CDR3 has 15 amino acids. CDR1 is LGHNA and CDR2 is YSLEER in the germline V gene. CDR3 bases: TGCGCCAGCAGCCCTTCAGCAGGGTTGGGCACTGAAGCTTTCTTT. Translated, it gives CASSPSAGLGTEAFF.

The table lists this clonotype with a few counts. The V and J genes are TRBV25-1 and TRBJ2-7; 10 bases match TRBD1. CDR3 length: 14 residues. V was clipped by 4 bases and J by 2 bases; unmatched bases: 2. Germline CDR1 MGHDK, CDR2 SYGVNS. The CDR3 sequence is CASSAGQGAYEQYF. CDR3 in DNA: TGTGCCAGCAGTGCAGGACAGGGGGCCTACGAGCAGTACTTC.

The chain couples TRBV20-1 to TRBJ1-6, with a tentative D call TRBD1 (5 bases). The CDR3 extends over 14 amino acids. CDR1 and CDR2 from the germline V gene are DFQATT and SNEGSKA (reference sequence). V was cut by 4 bases and J by 4 bases, with 11 bases left in between. CDR3 sequence reads: CSAMPQGYNSPLHF. CDR3 DNA sequence: TGCAGTGCTATGCCGCAGGGTTATAATTCACCCCTCCACTTT.

The genes are TRBV3-1 and TRBJ2-5; a possible D gene is TRBD1 (6 bases). The CDR3 sequence is 13 residues long. Looked up from germline, CDR1 is LGHDT and CDR2 is YNNKEL (reference sequence). The germline V and J ends were trimmed by 4 bases and 5 bases, with 11 bases remaining between them. The CDR3 here is CASSLQGAETQYF. The CDR3 DNA follows: TGTGCCAGCAGCCTACAGGGAGCGGAGACCCAGTACTTC.

The chain joins TRBV29-1 to TRBJ2-7; D is perhaps TRBD2 (5 bases). The V end lost 2 bases, the J end lost 6 bases, and 14 bases lay between the germline ends. The CDR3 spans 13 residues. The V gene's germline CDR1 is SQVTM and CDR2 ANQGSEA. CDR3 nucleotide sequence: TGCAGCGTTGAACCCAGCGGTCGGCTCGAGCAGTACTTC. Translated: CSVEPSGRLEQYF.

This clonotype came up once. The rearrangement joins TRBV5-6 to TRBJ2-2; the D is unclear. The germline V and J ends were trimmed by 4 bases and 1 base, with 11 bases remaining between them. Germline values: CDR1 SGHDT, CDR2 YYEEEE. The CDR3 is 15 residues long. Written as DNA, the CDR3 is TGTGCCAGCAGCCTAATAACCAGGAACACCGGGGAGCTGTTTTTT. Protein: CASSLITRNTGELFF.

This clonotype came up a few times. V usage is TRBV25-1 and J usage is TRBJ2-1; no reliable D call. The CDR3 covers 12 residues. Germline lookup yields CDR1 MGHDK and CDR2 SYGVNS. Trimming took off 3 bases at V and 5 bases at J, with 5 bases between the two ends. CDR3 coding DNA: TGTGCCAGCAGTGACCGTGACAATGAGCAGTTCTTC. It translates to CASSDRDNEQFF.

The rearrangement joins TRBV12-3 or TRBV12-4 to TRBJ1-5, with TRBD1 identical over 9 bases. The V gene end was trimmed by 8 bases and the J gene end by 4 bases; junction bases not matched to a gene: 6. The length of the CDR3 is 14 residues. CDR3 DNA: TGTGCCAGCTCACCGACAGGGGGTAATCAGCCCCAGCATTTT. It specifies CASSPTGGNQPQHF.

V usage is TRBV6-5 and J usage is TRBJ1-1, with D possibly being TRBD1 (6 bases). V dropped 7 bases and J dropped 5 bases, with 17 bases sitting between them. The CDR3 extends over 14 amino acids. Germline V gene lookup returns CDR1 MNHEY and CDR2 SVGAGI. This CDR3 reads CASILNWGHTEAFF. In nucleotides, the CDR3 is TGTGCCAGCATCCTAAATTGGGGGCATACTGAAGCTTTCTTT.

V is TRBV30 and J is TRBJ1-1; D not resolved. With 0 bases removed from V and 7 bases from J, the gap between germline ends came to 12 bases. Germline CDR1 reads GTSNPN; CDR2 reads SVGIG (reference sequence). The CDR3 has 13 amino acids. This CDR3 is CAWSVHLINEAFF. DNA of the CDR3: TGTGCCTGGAGTGTGCACCTAATCAATGAAGCTTTCTTT. The variable domain in full, completed from reference TRBV30 and TRBJ1-1, reads SQTIHQWPATLVQPVGSPLSLECTVEGTSNPNLYWYRQAAGRGLQLLFYSVGIGQISSEVPQNLSASRPQDRQFILSSKKLLLSDSGFYLCAWSVHLINEAFFGQGTRLTVV.

The V gene is TRBV12-3 or TRBV12-4, the J gene TRBJ2-3, with D tentatively TRBD2 (5 bases). Trimming removed 4 bases at V and 7 bases at J, with 15 bases between. The CDR3 sequence is 14 residues long. This chain's CDR3 is CASSSRLLIHTQYF. Here the CDR3 DNA reads TGTGCCAGCAGTTCGCGACTACTAATTCATACGCAGTATTTT.

V is TRBV30 and J is TRBJ2-7; weak D call: TRBD1 (6 bases). V lost 0 bases and J 10 bases, leaving 13 bases between the germline ends. Germline values: CDR1 GTSNPN, CDR2 SVGIG (reference sequence). The CDR3 has 12 residues. In DNA, the CDR3 is TGTGCCTGGAGTGTAGGACAGTTCAAACAGTACTTC. This encodes CAWSVGQFKQYF.

The J gene is TRBJ2-1, the V gene TRBV12-3 or TRBV12-4; no reliable D call. The ends were cut back, 1 base at V and 0 bases at J, with 4 bases in the middle. This CDR3 has 14 residues. The CDR3 DNA follows: TGTGCCAGCAGTTTAGACAGCTCCTACAATGAGCAGTTCTTC. This gives the protein CASSLDSSYNEQFF.

The CDR3 nucleotides read TGTGCCAGCAGCTCCCAGGCCTTAGCAGATACGCAGTATTTT. Translating it yields CASSSQALADTQYF. V usage is TRBV7-3 and J usage is TRBJ2-3; no clear D. Germline loops: CDR1 SGHTA, CDR2 FQGTGA. The CDR3 covers 14 residues. Between the trimmed V and J ends, which lost 4 bases and 4 bases, there was a span of 12 bases.